Given below is one TCR beta chain in context. Its matching antigen is unknown. This specimen belongs to a study of siplizumab effects on memory and regulatory T cells. General study findings and limits: About 75-96% of proliferating CD4+ or CD8+ clones had no assignable naive or memory phenotype.

The CDR3 has 15 residues. Germline CDR1 reads LNHDA; CDR2 reads SQIVND (reference sequence). The V end was cut by 5 bases, the J end by 2 bases, with 16 bases between. Assay: immunoSEQ multiplex PCR; the TCRdb copy retains only in-frame clones and omits some. The profile shows approximately 75,000 clones, 93% of them singletons. This clonotype originated in a human donor in good health. This chain joins TRBV19 and TRBJ2-7; no firm D call. Sequenced: CD8+ T cells sorted from blood. The CDR3 DNA follows: TGTGCCAGTAGTCCGTTGGCCGCGGCCCCCTACGAGCAGTACTTC. Amino acid sequence: CASSPLAAAPYEQYF.